Described below is a single T cell receptor (beta chain) sequence and its context. These data are taken from a study of T cell responses to AZD1222 COVID-19 vaccine. V shed 6 bases and J shed 1 base, with 14 bases lying between them. The CDR3 totals 14 residues. Germline V gene data show CDR1 as DFQATT and CDR2 as SNEGSKA (reference sequence). Data came from immunoSEQ multiplex PCR; TCRdb stores just in-frame clones and leaves some out. The sample comprises approximately 68,000 clones, roughly 84% of which are singletons, and 24% rests with the top ten. Specimen: peripheral blood, collected on day 0 of AZD1222 vaccination. This chain joins TRBV20-1 and TRBJ2-3; tentative D call: TRBD2 (5 bases). This receptor was obtained from an adult in good health. The CDR3 reads CSASLDWGTDTQYF. CDR3 nucleotide sequence: TGCAGTGCCAGTCTGGACTGGGGCACAGATACGCAGTATTTT.